This T cell receptor (beta chain) is from a study of human T cells and chemical hapten exposure (dated by TCRdb to the early 2020s). Turning to the overall study: For sensitization, 2% DPC in acetone was applied to a roughly 2 cm by roughly 2 cm area of upper inner arm skin. Weekly therapeutic DPC doses were additionally applied to the scalp of patients throughout the approximately 24-week study period. Patch testing was performed on the upper back with Finn chambers containing 0.01% DPC, and the patch tests were scored after 6 days according to International Contact Dermatitis Research Group standards. The mostly female patient cohort included alopecia areata with under or over 50% scalp involvement, alopecia totalis and alopecia universalis. Libraries were pooled for sequencing, and per-sample TCR yields varied mainly because of small differences in library volumes within the pool. The study tracked peripheral blood TCR repertoire changes in vivo during primary and secondary sensitization to the hapten diphenylcyclopropenone (DPC) in alopecia patients. Patient blood was sampled pre-sensitization (week 0) and at 2, 6 and about 24 weeks after DPC sensitization. Roughly 30 alopecia patients provided blood for TCR sequencing at one to four time points (pre-sensitization, 2, 6 and 24 weeks).

Libraries were prepared through RACE. TCRdb records NextSeq 500 as the sequencer. During library preparation, unique molecular identifiers were attached to individual cDNA molecules so that TCRs could be counted quantitatively and reproducibly. Both TCR alpha and TCR beta chains were sequenced from each blood RNA sample. Per the authors' processing: Samples had a median of roughly 91,000 TCRs, with a range from about 23,224 to 750,000. The Decombinator software suite was used to annotate the V, J and CDR3 of the TCR reads. To make PS versus PT1 abundance plots, every sample was subsampled to the same number of TCRs (28,000). Expanded TCRs were defined as absent before sensitization and observed at least eight times at the 2-week time point. The public sequencing data were trimmed at Q25 with fastp and processed into clonotypes with MiXCR by TCRdb, which kept only in-frame beta chains. CDR3 protein sequences are deduplicated, and each keeps its most common genes and DNA. TCRdb's processing, not the study's, gives the V and J calls here. The sample table lists about 51,000 distinct CDR3 sequences, about 9% of them with a count of one. Together, the top ten hold 11% to 15% of the sample.

Ten or more counts support this clonotype. Its antigen remains unidentified. Base qualities are not recorded, but no much larger clone differs from it by a single base. Interpreted using the paper, the time point label stands for: pre-sensitization, week 0. The intended sense of this specimen's treatment or condition label: therapeutic diphenylcyclopropenone sensitization with weekly scalp DPC. At each patch-test visit, blood was drawn before the patch test was applied. To be eligible, patients had to be aged 18 to 70, diagnosed with alopecia and judged suitable for DPC therapy, while pregnant patients were excluded. Total RNA was extracted from unfractionated whole blood that had been collected in Tempus Blood RNA tubes. CDR1 MNHEY and CDR2 SVGEGT were looked up in the germline V gene. V is cut back by 1 base and J by 2 bases, with 4 bases in the junction unmatched. Spanning cysteine to phenylalanine, the CDR3 consists of 15 amino acids. The only DNA kept is the CDR3, 45 bases in frame from the first base.

Overall study results and their limits: Expanded TCRs formed significantly more large CDR3 similarity clusters than pre-sensitization or healthy control sets, consistent with antigen-driven responses. Alopecia, a presumed autoimmune disease, was present in all patients, so the immune response of the patients might differ from that of healthy individuals. The number of PT1 expanded TCRs positively correlated with patch test score, significant at thresholds 8, 16 and 32 but not 4. DPC sensitization did not change how many TCRs were above 1 in 1000 frequency, and no evidence was found of alterations in global repertoire structure. After repeated subsampling, the strength of the expansion versus patch-test correlation and the threshold at which it became significant changed.

This chain is built from TRBV6-2 or TRBV6-3 and TRBJ2-5; a stretch of 7 junction bases matches TRBD1. Sequencing was performed on whole blood, taken in connection with sensitization to the hapten diphenylcyclopropenone (DPC). This TCR was sampled from a woman between 35 and 50 years old with alopecia areata. Some clones in this sample may be carry-over from other donors' samples. At the DNA level, the sequence is TGTGCCAGCAGTTACTGGGGACAGCTTCAAGAGACCCAGTACTTC. The resulting protein is CASSYWGQLQETQYF.